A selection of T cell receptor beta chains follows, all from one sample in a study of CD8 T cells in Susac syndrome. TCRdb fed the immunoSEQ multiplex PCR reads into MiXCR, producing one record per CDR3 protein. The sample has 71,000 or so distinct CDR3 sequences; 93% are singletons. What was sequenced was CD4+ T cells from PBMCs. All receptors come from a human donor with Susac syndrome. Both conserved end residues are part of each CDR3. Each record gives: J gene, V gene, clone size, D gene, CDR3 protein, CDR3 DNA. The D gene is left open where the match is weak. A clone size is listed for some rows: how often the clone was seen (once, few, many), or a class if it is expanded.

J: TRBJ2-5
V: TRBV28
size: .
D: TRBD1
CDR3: CASSPLLGQGTREYF
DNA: TGTGCCAGCAGTCCACTTTTGGGACAGGGGACACGAGAGTACTTC

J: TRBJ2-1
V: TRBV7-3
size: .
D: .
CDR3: CASSLQPGGSYNEQFF
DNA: TGTGCCAGCAGCTTACAGCCAGGGGGGTCCTACAATGAGCAGTTCTTC

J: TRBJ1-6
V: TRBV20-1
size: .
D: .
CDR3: CSARDVRHPNSPLHF
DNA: TGCAGTGCTAGAGATGTGAGACACCCGAATTCACCCCTCCACTTT

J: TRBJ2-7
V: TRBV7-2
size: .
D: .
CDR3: CASSLADLYEQYF
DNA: TGTGCCAGCAGCTTAGCAGACCTATACGAGCAGTACTTC

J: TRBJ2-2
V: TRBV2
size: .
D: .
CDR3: CATARQRNTGELFF
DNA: TGTGCCACCGCAAGACAGAGGAACACCGGGGAGCTGTTTTTT

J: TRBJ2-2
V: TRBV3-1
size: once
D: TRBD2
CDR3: CASSQGWRGAITGELFF
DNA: TGTGCCAGCAGCCAAGGGTGGCGGGGGGCGATCACCGGGGAGCTGTTTTTT

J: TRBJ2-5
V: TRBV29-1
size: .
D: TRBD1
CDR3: CSVESQGVGETQYF
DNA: TGCAGCGTTGAAAGTCAGGGGGTTGGAGAGACCCAGTACTTC

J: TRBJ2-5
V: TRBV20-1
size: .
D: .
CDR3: CSARGMNGGSQTQYF
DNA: TGCAGTGCTAGAGGGATGAATGGCGGGTCACAGACCCAGTACTTC

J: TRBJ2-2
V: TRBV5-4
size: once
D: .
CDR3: CASSLGVVNTGELFF
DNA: TGTGCCAGCAGCTTAGGGGTGGTCAACACCGGGGAGCTGTTTTTT

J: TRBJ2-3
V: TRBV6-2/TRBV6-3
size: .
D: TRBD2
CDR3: CASSTPSRGDTDTQYF
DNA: TGTGCCAGCAGTACCCCCTCCCGGGGGGATACAGATACGCAGTATTTT

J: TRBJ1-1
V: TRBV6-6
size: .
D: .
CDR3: CASSYSGVNTEAFF
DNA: TGTGCCAGCAGTTACTCGGGGGTTAACACTGAAGCTTTCTTT

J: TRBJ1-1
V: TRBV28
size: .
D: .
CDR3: CASTQRGAEAFF
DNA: TGTGCCAGCACCCAGAGGGGGGCTGAAGCTTTCTTT

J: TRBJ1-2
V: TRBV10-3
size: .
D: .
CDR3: CAITAGADGYTF
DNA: TGTGCCATCACCGCAGGGGCTGATGGCTACACCTTC

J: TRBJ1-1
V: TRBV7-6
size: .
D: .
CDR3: CASSLVAFGGGEAFF
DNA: TGTGCCAGCAGCTTAGTAGCGTTCGGCGGGGGTGAAGCTTTCTTT

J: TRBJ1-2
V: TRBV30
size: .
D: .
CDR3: CAWSRQANGYTF
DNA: TGTGCCTGGAGTCGACAGGCGAACGGCTACACCTTC

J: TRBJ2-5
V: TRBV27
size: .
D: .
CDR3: CASSSSGPPRVTQYF
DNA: .

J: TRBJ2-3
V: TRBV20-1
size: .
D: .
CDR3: CSARAGRGSDTQYF
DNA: TGCAGTGCTAGAGCGGGCAGGGGATCAGATACGCAGTATTTT

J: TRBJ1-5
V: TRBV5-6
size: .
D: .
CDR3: CASSSGPLGDYGNQPQHF
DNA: TGTGCCAGCAGCTCGGGACCACTAGGGGATTATGGCAATCAGCCCCAGCATTTT

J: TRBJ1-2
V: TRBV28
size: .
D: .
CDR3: CASSNIGGPGGYTF
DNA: TGTGCCAGCAGTAATATCGGGGGGCCGGGTGGCTACACCTTC

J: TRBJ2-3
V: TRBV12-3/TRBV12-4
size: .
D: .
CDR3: CASSPVQRTDTQYF
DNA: TGTGCCAGCAGTCCCGTGCAGCGCACAGATACGCAGTATTTT

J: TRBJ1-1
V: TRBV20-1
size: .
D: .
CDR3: CSARKGQLMNTEAFF
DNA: TGCAGTGCTAGAAAAGGACAGTTGATGAACACTGAAGCTTTCTTT

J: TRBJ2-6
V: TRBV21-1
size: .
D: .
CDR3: CASSKGLRQSGANVLTF
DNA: TGTGCCAGCAGCAAAGGGCTTAGGCAGTCTGGGGCCAACGTCCTGACTTTC

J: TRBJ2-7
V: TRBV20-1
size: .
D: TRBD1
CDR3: CSARDWRRPLLTGGYF
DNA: TGCAGTGCTAGAGATTGGAGGAGACCACTTCTAACAGGGGGCTACTTC

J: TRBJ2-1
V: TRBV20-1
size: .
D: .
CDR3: CSAWDTLLSPYNEQFF
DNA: TGCAGTGCTTGGGACACTTTATTGTCGCCGTACAATGAGCAGTTCTTC

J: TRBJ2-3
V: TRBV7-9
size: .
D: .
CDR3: CASSLDIPLTYF
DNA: TGTGCCAGCAGCTTGGATATCCCCTTGACGTATTTT

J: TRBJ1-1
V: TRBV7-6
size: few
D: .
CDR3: CASSLAVMNTEAFF
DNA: TGTGCCAGCAGCTTAGCTGTTATGAACACTGAAGCTTTCTTT

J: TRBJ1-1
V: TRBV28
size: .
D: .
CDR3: CASSLGIPEAFF
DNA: TGTGCCAGCAGTTTGGGGATCCCTGAAGCTTTCTTT

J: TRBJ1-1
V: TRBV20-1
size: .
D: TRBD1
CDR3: CSAAQGAEGTEAFF
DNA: TGCAGTGCTGCTCAGGGGGCGGAGGGCACTGAAGCTTTCTTT

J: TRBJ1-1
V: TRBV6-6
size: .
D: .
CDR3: CASSSPRTANTEAFF
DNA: TGTGCCAGCAGCTCCCCACGGACGGCGAACACTGAAGCTTTCTTT

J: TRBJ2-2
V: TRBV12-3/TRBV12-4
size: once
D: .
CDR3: CASSQNRVTGELFF
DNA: TGTGCCAGCAGTCAAAACAGGGTCACCGGGGAGCTGTTTTTT

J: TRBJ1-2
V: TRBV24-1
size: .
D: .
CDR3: CATSDFDSYGYTF
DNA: TGTGCCACCAGTGATTTCGACAGCTATGGCTACACCTTC

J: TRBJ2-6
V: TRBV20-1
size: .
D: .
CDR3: CSARRGGANVLTF
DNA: TGCAGTGCTAGGCGAGGTGGGGCCAACGTCCTGACTTTC

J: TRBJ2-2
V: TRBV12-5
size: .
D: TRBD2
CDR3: CASGFQRGGTGELFF
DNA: TGTGCTAGTGGTTTCCAGCGGGGGGGAACCGGGGAGCTGTTTTTT

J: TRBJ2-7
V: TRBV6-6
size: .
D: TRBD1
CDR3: CASSRPDRGRFEQYF
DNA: TGTGCCAGCAGTCGCCCGGACAGGGGGCGGTTCGAGCAGTACTTC

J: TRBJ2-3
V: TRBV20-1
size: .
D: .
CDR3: CSAPVGGAGTQYF
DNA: TGCAGTGCCCCAGTGGGGGGGGCGGGTACGCAGTATTTT

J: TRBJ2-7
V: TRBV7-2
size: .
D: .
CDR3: CASSESAYEQYF
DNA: TGTGCCAGCAGCGAATCCGCCTACGAGCAGTACTTC

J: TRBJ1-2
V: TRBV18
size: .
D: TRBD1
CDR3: CASSPGTDHYGYTF
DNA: TGTGCCAGCTCGCCCGGGACAGACCACTATGGCTACACCTTC

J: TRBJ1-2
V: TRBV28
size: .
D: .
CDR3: CASSRDGNFYGYTF
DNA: TGTGCCAGCAGTCGGGACGGAAATTTCTATGGCTACACCTTC

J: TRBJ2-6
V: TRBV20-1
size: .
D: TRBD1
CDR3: CSARDRTGGYSGANVLTF
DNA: TGCAGTGCTAGAGACCGGACAGGGGGATACTCTGGGGCCAACGTCCTGACTTTC

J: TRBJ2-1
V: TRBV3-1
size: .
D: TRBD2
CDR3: CASSQWPSGDNEQFF
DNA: TGTGCCAGCAGCCAATGGCCTAGCGGGGACAATGAGCAGTTCTTC

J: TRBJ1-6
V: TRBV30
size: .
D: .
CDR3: CAWSPSVGPSNSPLHF
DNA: TGTGCCTGGAGTCCCAGCGTGGGCCCCTCAAATTCACCCCTCCACTTT

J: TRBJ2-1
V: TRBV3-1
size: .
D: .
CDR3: CASSLLRDINNEQFF
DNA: TGTGCCAGCAGCCTACTCCGGGACATAAACAATGAGCAGTTCTTC

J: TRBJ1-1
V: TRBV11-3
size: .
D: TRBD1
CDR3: CASSLFGQVQNTEAFF
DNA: TGTGCCAGCAGCCTTTTTGGACAGGTACAGAACACTGAAGCTTTCTTT

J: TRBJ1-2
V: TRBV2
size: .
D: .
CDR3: CASSVEVRYGYTF
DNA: TGTGCCAGCAGTGTCGAGGTCCGCTATGGCTACACCTTC

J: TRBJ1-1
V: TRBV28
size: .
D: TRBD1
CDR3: CASLAQGAGTEAFF
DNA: TGTGCCAGTCTAGCCCAGGGGGCTGGCACTGAAGCTTTCTTT

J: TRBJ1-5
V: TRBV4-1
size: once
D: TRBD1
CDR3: CASSQVTGAGHSNQPQHF
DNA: TGCGCCAGCAGCCAAGTCACAGGGGCTGGACATAGCAATCAGCCCCAGCATTTT

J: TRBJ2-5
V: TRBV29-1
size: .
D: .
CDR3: CSYYRGAPETQYF
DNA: TGCAGCTACTACCGGGGGGCCCCGGAGACCCAGTACTTC

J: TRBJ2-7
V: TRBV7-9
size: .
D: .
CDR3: CASSLDGPGDYEQYF
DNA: TGTGCCAGCAGCTTAGATGGTCCAGGGGACTACGAGCAGTACTTC

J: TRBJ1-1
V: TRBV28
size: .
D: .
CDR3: CASSLGGHDTEAFF
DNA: TGTGCCAGCAGTTTAGGGGGGCACGACACTGAAGCTTTCTTT